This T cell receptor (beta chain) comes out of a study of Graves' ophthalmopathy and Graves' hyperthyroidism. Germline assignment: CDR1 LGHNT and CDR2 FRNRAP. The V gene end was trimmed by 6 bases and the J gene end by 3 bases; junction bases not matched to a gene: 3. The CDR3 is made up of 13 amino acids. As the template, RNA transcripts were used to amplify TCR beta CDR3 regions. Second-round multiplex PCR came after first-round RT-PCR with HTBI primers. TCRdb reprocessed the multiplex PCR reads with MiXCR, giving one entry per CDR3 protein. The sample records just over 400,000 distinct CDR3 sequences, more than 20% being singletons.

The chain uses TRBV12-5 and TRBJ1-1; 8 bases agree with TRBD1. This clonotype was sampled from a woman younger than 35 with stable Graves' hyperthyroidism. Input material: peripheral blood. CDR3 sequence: CASGSTGDTEAFF. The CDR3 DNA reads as TGTGCTAGTGGATCGACAGGGGACACTGAAGCTTTCTTT.